Listed here are 19 T cell receptor beta chains from one sample, sequenced in a study of control samples from healthy donors and cancer patients. The table came from immunoSEQ multiplex PCR; TCRdb's copy has only in-frame clones and leaves some out. Of about 49,000 clones listed, approximately 86% are singletons. Sequenced sample: PBMCs. The receptors shown here come from a woman aged 50 to 65 with lung cancer.

This chain joins TRBV4-3 and TRBJ2-6; perhaps D is TRBD1 or TRBD2 (5 bases each). Trimming took 0 bases from V and 0 from J, leaving 15 bases between them. Germline assignment: CDR1 LGHNA and CDR2 YSLEER. This CDR3 has 19 residues. As DNA, the CDR3 is TGCGCCAGCAGCCAAGAAACAGGCCCTGGGAGCTCTGGGGCCAACGTCCTGACTTTC. It codes for CASSQETGPGSSGANVLTF.

The rearrangement links TRBV4-1 to TRBJ2-7; a possible D gene is TRBD2 (6 bases). From germline, CDR1 is MGHRA and CDR2 YSYEKL. V shed 0 bases and J shed 2 bases, with 20 bases lying between them. The CDR3 loop spans 18 amino acids. The CDR3 sequence is CASSQEGGDTPDPYEQYF. CDR3 bases: TGCGCCAGCAGCCAAGAGGGGGGAGACACCCCGGACCCCTACGAGCAGTACTTC.

The rearrangement joins TRBV28 to TRBJ1-6; D is unresolved. This CDR3 is 12 amino acids long. CDR1 and CDR2 (germline): MDHEN, SYDVKM. Between the trimmed V and J ends, which lost 3 bases and 5 bases, there was a span of 2 bases. CDR3 DNA sequence: TGTGCCAGCAGTTTGAATAATTCACCCCTCCACTTT. Its protein product is CASSLNNSPLHF.

V gene TRBV6-2 or TRBV6-3 combines with J gene TRBJ1-2; TRBD1 agrees at 7 bases. Trimming removed 2 bases from V and 5 bases from J; junction bases left unmatched: 8. CDR3 length equals 15 residues. The germline V gene has CDR1 MNHEY and CDR2 SVGEGT. For the CDR3, the DNA is TGTGCCAGCAGTTACCCTCCAGGGGGAGTTTATGGCTACACCTTC. It is translated as CASSYPPGGVYGYTF.

The chain joins TRBV4-1 to TRBJ1-5, with TRBD1 identical over 9 bases. This CDR3 region has 16 residues. V trimming: 0 bases; J trimming: 5 bases; junction bases outside the gene matches: 5. Germline assignment: CDR1 MGHRA and CDR2 YSYEKL. The CDR3 is CASSQETGGFDQPQHF. DNA for the CDR3: TGCGCCAGCAGCCAAGAGACAGGGGGTTTCGATCAGCCCCAGCATTTT.

The gene calls are TRBV7-3 and TRBJ1-2; 9 positions agree with TRBD1. With V trimmed by 5 bases and J by 8 bases, 12 bases remained unmatched. Germline V gene lookup returns CDR1 SGHTA and CDR2 FQGTGA. CDR3 length: 15 residues. The CDR3: CASSPQPDRGGGYTF. The CDR3, as DNA: TGTGCCAGCAGCCCCCAGCCGGACAGGGGAGGCGGCTACACCTTC.

CDR3 region: CAWSVTLEYGYTF. CDR3 sequence (DNA): TGTGCCTGGAGTGTTACCTTAGAGTATGGCTACACCTTC. This chain uses TRBV30 with TRBJ1-2, with no clear D. This CDR3 spans 13 amino acids. The V end lost 0 bases, the J end lost 5 bases, and 10 bases lay between the germline ends. Germline V CDR1 and CDR2: GTSNPN, SVGIG (reference sequence).

The rearrangement joins TRBV19 to TRBJ1-1; D not resolved. V lost 3 bases and J lost 2, with 10 bases in between. Germline V CDR1 and CDR2: LNHDA, SQIVND (reference sequence). The CDR3 loop spans 14 amino acids. The CDR3 coding sequence is TGTGCCAGTAGTATGGTCCAGCAAAACACTGAAGCTTTCTTT. Translated: CASSMVQQNTEAFF. Together with reference TRBV19 and TRBJ1-1, the CDR3 gives the full variable domain: DGGITQSPKYLFRKEGQNVTLSCEQNLNHDAMYWYRQDPGQGLRLIYYSQIVNDFQKGDIAEGYSVSREKKESFPLTVTSAQKNPTAFYLCASSMVQQNTEAFFGQGTRLTVV.

The gene calls are TRBV30 and TRBJ1-1; D is unclear. Germline values: CDR1 GTSNPN, CDR2 SVGIG (reference sequence). The CDR3 sequence is 11 residues long. V was trimmed by 2 bases and J by 5 bases, leaving 6 bases between them. The CDR3 DNA is TGTGCCTGGAGTTTTGGGACTGAAGCTTTCTTT. Translating it yields CAWSFGTEAFF.

The rearrangement uses TRBV18 and TRBJ2-1, with 13 bases matching TRBD2. The CDR3 consists of 17 residues. Trimming took 4 bases from V and 8 from J; bases not matched to a gene: 11. The V gene's germline CDR1 is KGHSH and CDR2 LQKENI. The CDR3 DNA follows: TGTGCCAGCTCACTGCATCCACTAGCGGGGGGGAGAGATGAGCAGTTCTTC. It translates to CASSLHPLAGGRDEQFF.

The chain carries TRBV21-1 and TRBJ2-3. TRBV21-1 is an annotated pseudogene. This CDR3 has 15 amino acids. Here the CDR3 reads CASSPRRGSTDTQYF. The CDR3 DNA is TGTGCCAGCAGCCCCCGGAGGGGGAGCACAGATACGCAGTATTTT.

The chain carries TRBV5-4 and TRBJ1-1, with D possibly being TRBD1 (6 bases). The length of the CDR3 is 14 residues. V was clipped by 4 bases and J by 1 base, with 11 bases between them. Germline V gene sequence: CDR1 SGHNT, CDR2 YYREEE (reference sequence). CDR3 nucleotide sequence: TGTGCCAGCAGCGTCCCGACAGGGAACACTGAAGCTTTCTTT. Its protein is CASSVPTGNTEAFF.

This clone appeared once. This chain uses TRBV4-2 with TRBJ2-3, with 9 bases that match TRBD2. J lost 2 bases, V lost 0 bases, and 6 bases had no gene match. The CDR3 runs 17 residues. The germline gives CDR1 LGHNA, CDR2 YNFKEQ. The CDR3 bases are TGTGCCAGCAGCCAAGACCCTAGCGGGGATACCACAGATACGCAGTATTTT. Protein sequence: CASSQDPSGDTTDTQYF.

This clone was counted only a few times. The chain combines TRBV5-5 with TRBJ2-1; the match to TRBD2 covers 16 bases. After removal of 2 bases from V and 3 bases from J, the junction contained 8 bases not matched to a gene. Germline CDR1 is SGHKS and CDR2 is YYEKEE (reference sequence). CDR3 length equals 19 residues. The CDR3 protein is CASSFPPGTSGGDYNEQFF. DNA of the CDR3: TGTGCCAGCAGCTTTCCACCCGGGACTAGCGGGGGGGACTACAATGAGCAGTTCTTC.

This sequence joins TRBV19 and TRBJ1-3; no clear D. Germline V CDR1 and CDR2: LNHDA, SQIVND (reference sequence). This CDR3 is built from 16 residues. The V gene lost 3 bases and the J gene lost 4 bases, with 16 bases spanning the gap. DNA for the CDR3: TGTGCCAGTAGTATGTCGGCACCCTCGAAAGGAAACACCATATATTTT. This translates into CASSMSAPSKGNTIYF.

The chain combines TRBV7-2 with TRBJ1-1; no clear D. The CDR3 is made up of 15 amino acids. V was trimmed by 0 bases and J by 7 bases, leaving 15 bases between them. Germline-derived CDR1 and CDR2 are SGHTA and FQGNSA. CDR3 protein: CASSLAYSETGEAFF. The CDR3 DNA is TGTGCCAGCAGCTTAGCATATTCGGAAACGGGTGAAGCTTTCTTT.

CDR3: CASSLEDRVTGELFF. The CDR3, as DNA: TGTGCCAGCAGCTTAGAGGACAGGGTGACCGGGGAGCTGTTTTTT. The J gene is TRBJ2-2, the V gene TRBV11-2; the match to TRBD1 covers 8 bases. Germline trimming cut 0 bases from V and 5 bases from J; bases unmatched to any gene: 2. The CDR3 runs 15 residues. CDR1 and CDR2 (germline): SGHAT, FQNNGV.

This chain links TRBV7-2 with TRBJ2-7, with 10 nucleotides matching TRBD1. Trimming at V came to 3 bases and at J to 3 bases, leaving 2 bases not matched to a gene. The germline CDR1 and CDR2 sequences are SGHTA and FQGNSA. The length of the CDR3 is 14 residues. The CDR3 loop reads CASSFGTGDYEQYF. CDR3 DNA: TGTGCCAGCAGCTTCGGGACAGGGGACTACGAGCAGTACTTC.

The genes are TRBV7-8 and TRBJ1-1, with D maybe TRBD1 (5 bases). The germline V gene has CDR1 SGHVS and CDR2 FQNEAQ. The CDR3 is 16 residues long. V lost 2 bases, J lost 0 bases, and 13 bases lay in between. CDR3 protein: CASSLTTGTMNTEAFF. The CDR3 bases are TGTGCCAGCAGCTTAACAACAGGCACCATGAACACTGAAGCTTTCTTT.